The 13 T cell receptor beta chains given below trace back to one sample, sequenced in a study of post-analysis software for immune sequencing data. Points from the study as a whole: Among roughly five TRBV segments more frequent in patients than controls were TRBV5-6, TRBV5-1 and TRBV20-1.

Their recognized antigens are unknown. TCR beta libraries were prepared from cDNA with unique molecular identifiers. TCRdb reanalysed the PCR reads using MiXCR and keeps one entry per CDR3 protein. The sample holds fewer than 550,000 distinct CDR3 sequences, around 31% seen once. Sequenced input: blood. These receptors were obtained from a girl aged 2 to 17 with multiple sclerosis.

This chain links TRBV6-5 with TRBJ2-7; TRBD1 matches at 10 bases. The J call may be wrong; the DNA end is better matched by TRBJ2-5. CDR3 length equals 18 residues. Germline CDR1 and CDR2: MNHEY and SVGAGI. The CDR3, as DNA: TGTGCCAGCAGTTACACCCAAGGCGAGACAGGGGGCTTGGAGACCCAGTACTTC. It yields the protein CASSYTQGETGGLETQYF.

At least ten counts were recorded for this clonotype. This sequence joins TRBV5-1 and TRBJ2-1; 11 positions agree with TRBD1. There are 17 residues in the CDR3. CDR1 is SGHRS and CDR2 is YFSETQ in the germline V gene. V shed 0 bases, J shed 6 bases, and the junction held 8 bases outside the gene matches. CDR3 region: CASSLGPGTGGSNEQFF. For the CDR3, the DNA is TGCGCCAGCAGCTTGGGTCCGGGGACAGGGGGTAGCAATGAGCAGTTCTTC.

This chain joins TRBV29-1 and TRBJ2-1; D unresolved. Trimming pared 2 bases from V and 4 bases from J, leaving 6 bases between. The CDR3 totals 12 residues. CDR1 and CDR2 from the germline V gene are SQVTM and ANQGSEA. The DNA for the CDR3 is TGCAGCGTTGAACCTATTTACAATGAGCAGTTCTTC. It codes for CSVEPIYNEQFF.

The chain combines TRBV29-1 with TRBJ2-3, with 7 bases matching TRBD2. The ends lost 3 bases at V and 0 bases at J; junction bases unmatched: 9. CDR1 and CDR2 from the germline V gene are SQVTM and ANQGSEA. CDR3 length equals 16 residues. The DNA for the CDR3 is TGCAGCGTTGACTTGGGAGCGGGGAGGAGCACAGATACGCAGTATTTT. Translation gives CSVDLGAGRSTDTQYF.

This clonotype was seen a handful of times. The genes are TRBV6-6 and TRBJ2-5; 7 nucleotides align to TRBD1. The junction had 8 bases not matched to a gene; V was cut back by 2 bases and J by 5 bases. Germline CDR1 is MNHNY and CDR2 is SVGAGI (reference sequence). The CDR3 sequence is 15 residues long. CDR3 region: CASSYQQGRAETQYF. CDR3 sequence (DNA): TGTGCCAGCAGTTACCAACAGGGGCGGGCGGAGACCCAGTACTTC.

The sample holds a few counts of this clonotype. The chain joins TRBV10-1 to TRBJ2-3; 13 nucleotides match TRBD2. The germline gives CDR1 WNHNN, CDR2 SYGVQD (reference sequence). The CDR3 totals 17 residues. Trimming removed 1 base from V and 4 bases from J; junction bases left unmatched: 5. The CDR3 DNA follows: TGCGCCAGCAGTGAGTTGACTAGCGGGGGGACTTCAGATACGCAGTATTTT. Its translation: CASSELTSGGTSDTQYF.

This chain connects TRBV6-6 to TRBJ2-5; 9 bases fit TRBD2. J gave up 2 bases and V 3 bases, and 4 bases lay outside the gene matches. Germline V gene lookup returns CDR1 MNHNY and CDR2 SVGAGI (reference sequence). The CDR3 is 15 amino acids. The CDR3 spells CASSYGRGGQETQYF. The DNA for the CDR3 is TGTGCCAGCAGTTATGGGCGGGGGGGTCAAGAGACCCAGTACTTC.

The chain uses TRBV28 and TRBJ2-5, with 11 bases identical to TRBD2. Germline assignment: CDR1 MDHEN and CDR2 SYDVKM. CDR3 length: 16 residues. V trimming: 4 bases; J trimming: 7 bases; junction bases outside the gene matches: 11. For the CDR3, the DNA is TGTGCCAGCAGTTCAATTAGCGGGGGGGCTCTCGGGACCCAGTACTTC. Translated, it gives CASSSISGGALGTQYF.

The chain couples TRBV27 to TRBJ2-5; D remains unclear. The CDR3 is 13 residues long. Germline CDR1 MNHEY, CDR2 SMNVEV (reference sequence). Trimming took 6 bases from V and 3 from J, leaving 11 bases between them. The CDR3 here is CASRPAVEETQYF. CDR3 DNA sequence: TGTGCCAGCAGGCCGGCGGTAGAAGAGACCCAGTACTTC.

The genes are TRBV5-6 and TRBJ1-6, with D maybe TRBD1 (5 bases). Germline V gene lookup returns CDR1 SGHDT and CDR2 YYEEEE. This CDR3 is built from 14 residues. V lost 0 bases and J lost 8, with 9 bases in between. CDR3 DNA sequence: TGTGCCAGCAGCTTGGGGGGCAGGTATTCACCCCTCCACTTT. Amino acid sequence: CASSLGGRYSPLHF.

This clonotype has just a few counts. This chain joins TRBV19 and TRBJ2-6; TRBD1 agrees at 7 bases. V was pared by 7 bases and J by 0 bases, with 12 bases of the junction left unmatched. Germline assignment: CDR1 LNHDA and CDR2 SQIVND (reference sequence). CDR3 length: 18 amino acids. CDR3 amino acids: CASNPTGTTFSGANVLTF. Written as DNA, the CDR3 is TGTGCCAGTAACCCGACAGGGACCACTTTCTCTGGGGCCAACGTCCTGACTTTC.

The rearrangement uses TRBV10-3 and TRBJ1-6; possibly TRBD1 for D (6 bases). The V gene's germline CDR1 is ENHRY and CDR2 SYGVKD. This CDR3 spans 14 amino acids. The V gene lost 8 bases and the J gene lost 8 bases, with 16 bases spanning the gap. CDR3 in DNA: TGTGCCATCTCTGACTGGGGGCTAGATTCACCCCTCCACTTT. Its translation: CAISDWGLDSPLHF.

CDR3 coding DNA: TGCGCCAGCAGCTTGACAGCTAGAGGGATCGGTGACGAGCAGTACTTC. It yields the protein CASSLTARGIGDEQYF. The chain links TRBV5-1 to TRBJ2-5; D perhaps matches TRBD2 (5 bases). The J call is in doubt because the DNA end fits TRBJ2-7 better. In germline, CDR1 is SGHRS, CDR2 YFSETQ. The CDR3 has 16 residues.